This T cell receptor (beta chain) was identified in a study of cytomegalovirus exposure and HLA in healthy donors. A remark on this clone: The antigen is undetermined.

V shed 1 base, J shed 4 bases, and the junction held 4 bases outside the gene matches. Germline-derived CDR1 and CDR2 are KGHSH and LQKENI. The CDR3 is made up of 17 amino acids. This PCR relied on a set of 60 Vbeta primers and 13 Jbeta primers. Some clones are missing from TCRdb's copy, which holds only in-frame ones; the method was immunoSEQ multiplex PCR. Of around 150,000 clones listed, around 79% are singletons. Whole-study findings and limits: Specificity for CMV antigens was confirmed in vitro for three of the CMV-associated chains. The only immune exposure information that was available was CMV serostatus. Cytomegalovirus association was assigned to under 200 TCR beta chains. Presence/absence analyses rested on an assumption that sequencing depth was roughly uniform across donors.

This TCR was recovered from a man aged 35 to 55 in good health and CMV-seronegative. This rearrangement joins TRBV18 to TRBJ2-6; 10 nucleotides agree with TRBD1. The sample was PBMCs. This chain's CDR3 is CASSPLGQGTGANVLTF. The CDR3 DNA is TGTGCCAGCTCACCACTGGGACAGGGGACGGGGGCCAACGTCCTGACTTTC.